Listed here are 22 T cell receptor beta chains from one sample, sequenced in a study of OX40 agonist ivuxolimab in advanced cancers. The data were produced by immunoSEQ multiplex PCR, yet TCRdb's version contains in-frame clones alone and is incomplete. The sample has 60,000 to 65,000 clones, about four fifths seen once. The input for sequencing was CD4+ or CD8+ T cells sorted from blood, taken in a trial of the OX40 agonist ivuxolimab. Every receptor here comes from an adult with an advanced solid tumor such as melanoma, head and neck, liver or kidney cancer.

The CDR3 bases are TGTGCCAGCAGTGAGGGCAGGGCGTCCCCCCAGCATTTT. The encoded protein is CASSEGRASPQHF. This sequence joins TRBV6-4 and TRBJ1-5; possibly TRBD1 for D (5 bases). This CDR3 has 13 residues. Between the trimmed V and J ends, which lost 3 bases and 10 bases, there was a span of 13 bases. Germline V lookup: CDR1 MRHNA, CDR2 SNTAGT.

The chain recombines TRBV5-6 with TRBJ2-5, with 11 positions matching TRBD2. The CDR3 covers 15 residues. Trimming at V came to 0 bases and at J to 5 bases, leaving 3 bases not matched to a gene. Germline CDR1 reads SGHDT; CDR2 reads YYEEEE. CDR3 protein: CASSLVAGGQETQYF. DNA for the CDR3: TGTGCCAGCAGCTTGGTAGCGGGAGGGCAGGAGACCCAGTACTTC.

This chain links TRBV7-8 with TRBJ1-5, with 7 bases aligning to TRBD1. The CDR3 consists of 16 residues. Germline CDR1 reads SGHVS; CDR2 reads FQNEAQ. V gave up 3 bases and J gave up 2 bases; unmatched junction bases: 7. CDR3 protein: CASSFSRTGRNQPQHF. The CDR3 region has the DNA TGTGCCAGCAGCTTCTCCAGGACAGGCCGCAATCAGCCCCAGCATTTT.

The V gene is TRBV19, the J gene TRBJ1-2, with a weak D call TRBD1 (5 bases). Germline V gene lookup returns CDR1 LNHDA and CDR2 SQIVND (reference sequence). The CDR3 is 15 amino acids. V gave up 6 bases and J gave up 4 bases, with 18 bases separating them. The CDR3 is CASSRTGLEGYGYTF. The CDR3 region has the DNA TGTGCCAGTAGCCGAACAGGCCTGGAGGGCTATGGCTACACCTTC. Full variable domain (remainder filled in from reference TRBV19 and TRBJ1-2): DGGITQSPKYLFRKEGQNVTLSCEQNLNHDAMYWYRQDPGQGLRLIYYSQIVNDFQKGDIAEGYSVSREKKESFPLTVTSAQKNPTAFYLCASSRTGLEGYGYTFGSGTRLTVV.

The chain recombines TRBV2 with TRBJ1-3, with a possible D match to TRBD1 (5 bases). Trimming shortened V by 5 bases and J by 8 bases, and 13 bases separated the two germline ends. The CDR3 loop spans 13 amino acids. Germline assignment: CDR1 SNHLY and CDR2 FYNNEI. The CDR3 bases are TGTGCCAGCAGTTTGGGGGGGTTCTACACCATATATTTT. It specifies CASSLGGFYTIYF.

This clone was detected once. The chain employs TRBV30 and TRBJ1-2; possibly TRBD1 for D (6 bases). CDR1 GTSNPN and CDR2 SVGIG come from the germline V gene (reference sequence). This CDR3 region has 11 residues. V lost 2 bases and J lost 8, with 9 bases in between. CDR3 region: CAWSPGGGYTF. DNA of the CDR3: TGTGCCTGGAGTCCGGGGGGCGGCTACACCTTC.

This clone appeared once. This chain links TRBV5-8 with TRBJ1-4; TRBD1 agrees at 10 bases. V dropped 1 base and J dropped 7; count of bases not matched to a gene: 19. CDR3 length: 20 amino acids. The germline CDR1 and CDR2 sequences are SGHTS and YDEGEE. CDR3 DNA sequence: TGTGCCAGCAGCTTGCGGGCCTGGGGACAGGGGACTGGGTATAGTGAAAAACTGTTTTTT. Translation gives CASSLRAWGQGTGYSEKLFF.

The V and J genes are TRBV6-6 and TRBJ2-1; D gene uncertain. CDR3 length: 10 amino acids. Deletions cut 6 bases from V and 5 bases from J, with 2 bases between. Germline assignment: CDR1 MNHNY and CDR2 SVGAGI (reference sequence). The CDR3 coding sequence is TGTGCCAGCAGAGACAATGAGCAGTTCTTC. This gives the protein CASRDNEQFF.

This chain links TRBV18 with TRBJ2-1; tentative D call: TRBD2 (6 bases). Trimming took off 1 base at V and 9 bases at J, with 16 bases between the two ends. CDR3 length: 15 amino acids. Germline V CDR1 and CDR2: KGHSH, LQKENI. In nucleotides, the CDR3 is TGTGCCAGCTCACCACTTCCGGGGGACCAGGGTGAGCAGTTCTTC. This sequence encodes CASSPLPGDQGEQFF. Filled out from reference TRBV18 and TRBJ2-1, the complete variable domain reads NAGVMQNPRHLVRRRGQEARLRCSPMKGHSHVYWYRQLPEEGLKFMVYLQKENIIDESGMPKERFSAEFPKEGPSILRIQQVVRGDSAAYFCASSPLPGDQGEQFFGPGTRLTVL.

V usage is TRBV4-2 and J usage is TRBJ2-7; 9 bases align to TRBD2. The J segment lost 2 bases and the V segment lost 1 base, leaving 3 bases of the junction unmatched. There are 15 residues in the CDR3. CDR1 is LGHNA, CDR2 YNFKEQ, per germline. In DNA form, the CDR3 reads TGTGCCAGCAGCCAAGCGGGCGGGAGGGCCTACGAGCAGTACTTC. Its protein product is CASSQAGGRAYEQYF.

The J gene is TRBJ2-2, the V gene TRBV10-3; a possible D gene is TRBD2 (5 bases). The CDR3 is 14 amino acids. V was shortened by 2 bases and J by 5 bases, with 9 bases between the two germline ends. Germline V CDR1 and CDR2: ENHRY, SYGVKD. The CDR3 loop reads CAISEDSVTGELFF. In nucleotides, the CDR3 is TGTGCCATCAGTGAGGATAGCGTGACCGGGGAGCTGTTTTTT.

In nucleotides, the CDR3 is TGTGCCAGCTCACCCAACACAGATACGCAGTATTTT. Translated, it gives CASSPNTDTQYF. V is TRBV18 and J is TRBJ2-3; D gene ambiguous. The CDR3 spans 12 residues. The V end lost 3 bases, the J end lost 2 bases, and 3 bases lay between the germline ends. The germline V gene has CDR1 KGHSH and CDR2 LQKENI.

This clone was seen only a few times. This rearrangement joins TRBV4-2 to TRBJ2-7; D is unclear. V dropped 1 base and J dropped 1 base, with 5 bases sitting between them. This CDR3 is 13 amino acids long. Germline lookup yields CDR1 LGHNA and CDR2 YNFKEQ. In nucleotides, the CDR3 is TGTGCCAGCAGCCAAGGTGTGTCCTACGAGCAGTACTTC. Translated, it gives CASSQGVSYEQYF.

This clone showed up just a few times. This chain uses TRBV27 with TRBJ1-6, with 8 bases fitting TRBD1. Germline CDR1 and CDR2: MNHEY and SMNVEV (reference sequence). The CDR3 consists of 13 residues. J lost 7 bases, V lost 8 bases, and 4 bases had no gene match. The CDR3 loop reads CASGRQGNSPLHF. The DNA of the CDR3 is TGTGCCAGCGGCAGACAGGGGAATTCACCCCTCCACTTT.

The chain couples TRBV19 to TRBJ2-3; no clear D gene. V shed 1 base and J shed 5 bases, with 4 bases lying between them. CDR1 is LNHDA, CDR2 SQIVND, per germline (reference sequence). The CDR3 is 12 residues long. CDR3 nucleotides: TGTGCCAGTAGTATAGCGCGAGATACGCAGTATTTT. The encoded protein is CASSIARDTQYF.

The chain combines TRBV10-3 with TRBJ2-1; D remains unclear. The germline CDR1 and CDR2 sequences are ENHRY and SYGVKD. Trimming stripped 2 bases from V and 3 bases from J, with 11 bases between. The CDR3 is 15 amino acids. The CDR3 DNA reads as TGTGCCATCAGTGAGGAACCAGGTTACTACAATGAGCAGTTCTTC. It translates to CAISEEPGYYNEQFF.

The V call is TRBV15, the J call TRBJ2-7; D possibly uses TRBD1 or TRBD2 (5 bases each). This CDR3 region has 16 residues. Per the germline V gene, CDR1 is LNHNV and CDR2 is YYDKDF (reference sequence). With 3 bases removed from V and 6 bases from J, the gap between germline ends came to 21 bases. The chain's CDR3 is CATSSLGPGPRLEQYF. Written as DNA, the CDR3 is TGTGCCACCAGCAGCCTAGGACCGGGACCCAGGCTCGAGCAGTACTTC.

CDR3 sequence: CASSQDLSTGFSESYNSPLHF. The CDR3 bases are TGCGCCAGCAGCCAAGATCTTTCGACAGGGTTTTCAGAGTCCTATAATTCACCCCTCCACTTT. The V and J genes are TRBV4-3 and TRBJ1-6; TRBD1 matches 7 bases. The germline V gene encodes CDR1 LGHNA and CDR2 YSLEER. V lost 0 bases, J lost 1 base, and 15 bases stayed unmatched. The CDR3 extends over 21 amino acids.

V gene TRBV25-1 combines with J gene TRBJ2-1; D is unresolved. In germline, CDR1 is MGHDK, CDR2 SYGVNS. V lost 4 bases, J lost 7 bases, and 8 bases lay in between. There are 12 residues in the CDR3. CDR3 nucleotide sequence: TGTGCCAGCAGTGCACCATGGAATGAGCAGTTCTTC. It specifies CASSAPWNEQFF.

This sequence joins TRBV10-3 and TRBJ2-4; D possibly corresponds to TRBD2 (6 bases). V shed 0 bases and J shed 4 bases, with 19 bases lying between them. The CDR3 contains 18 residues. Germline CDR1 ENHRY, CDR2 SYGVKD. The CDR3 coding sequence is TGTGCCATCAGTGAGTCTACTTTCGGCGGGACCGCAAAAAACATTCAGTACTTC. This encodes CAISESTFGGTAKNIQYF.

The V gene is TRBV5-1, the J gene TRBJ1-2, with 9 bases identical to TRBD1. Germline CDR1 reads SGHRS; CDR2 reads YFSETQ. The CDR3 extends over 14 amino acids. V was pared by 0 bases and J by 3 bases, with 0 bases of the junction left unmatched. The CDR3 loop reads CASSLGQGDYGYTF. The CDR3 region has the DNA TGCGCCAGCAGCTTGGGACAGGGGGACTATGGCTACACCTTC.

The chain joins TRBV7-8 to TRBJ1-1, with D maybe TRBD1 (5 bases). Germline V gives CDR1 SGHVS, CDR2 FQNEAQ. The CDR3 runs 18 residues. The ends were cut back, 5 bases at V and 3 bases at J, with 25 bases in the middle. CDR3 nucleotides: TGTGCCAGCAGCCTAAGGCCCACTGCAGGGACGGGGGACACTGAAGCTTTCTTT. As protein: CASSLRPTAGTGDTEAFF.